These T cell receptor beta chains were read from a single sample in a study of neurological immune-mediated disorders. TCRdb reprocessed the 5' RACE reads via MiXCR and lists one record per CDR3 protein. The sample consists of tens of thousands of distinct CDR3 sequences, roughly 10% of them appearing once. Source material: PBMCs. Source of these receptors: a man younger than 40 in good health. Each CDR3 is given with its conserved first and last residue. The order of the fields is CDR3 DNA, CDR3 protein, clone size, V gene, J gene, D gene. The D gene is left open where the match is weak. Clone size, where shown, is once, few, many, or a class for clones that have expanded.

TGTGCCAGCAGCGTAGCTCAGATGGCTAGCGGATACGAGCAGTACTTC	CASSVAQMASGYEQYF	many	TRBV9	TRBJ2-7	TRBD2
TGTGCCAGCAGCCCTCCCCCGCGACGGGAGGTAGTAACTCTCCCCTACAATGAGCAGTTCTTC	CASSPPPRREVVTLPYNEQFF	many	TRBV14	TRBJ2-1	TRBD2
TGCGCCAGCAGTCTAGGAGGGGCTTCGGATCGCTACACCTTC	CASSLGGASDRYTF	many	TRBV5-1	TRBJ1-2	.
TGTGCCAGCAGTGGGGGGTTGGGGGCGATTAGCAATCAGCCCCAGCATTTT	CASSGGLGAISNQPQHF	many	TRBV6-1	TRBJ1-5	.
TGTGCCAGCAGCCAAGGTCTTAGCGGGTATTACAATGAGCAGTTCTTC	CASSQGLSGYYNEQFF	many	TRBV3-1	TRBJ2-1	TRBD2
TGCGCCAGCAGCACCTACAAGGGGGGAAAAGAGACCCAGTACTTC	CASSTYKGGKETQYF	.	TRBV5-1	TRBJ2-5	.
TGTGCCAGCAGCTTAAGCAGTATCTCTGGAAACACCATATATTTT	CASSLSSISGNTIYF	many	TRBV7-8	TRBJ1-3	.
TGCGCCAGCATTGGACAGGGCAATCAGCCCCAGCATTTT	CASIGQGNQPQHF	.	TRBV5-1	TRBJ1-5	TRBD1
TGCAGTGCTAGTTTGCAGGGGACATTTAGCAATCAGCCCCAGCATTTT	CSASLQGTFSNQPQHF	many	TRBV20-1	TRBJ1-5	.
TGTGCCAGTAAGCCCGCGGCAGATACGCAGTATTTT	CASKPAADTQYF	many	TRBV12-3/TRBV12-4	TRBJ2-3	.
TGCAGTGCCCTGGGAACTCCCGAGGCGCCAGGAAAACTGTTTTTT	CSALGTPEAPGKLFF	many	TRBV20-1	TRBJ1-4	.
TGTGCCAGCAGCCAAGATCGAGGGGTTAATGAAAAACTGTTTTTT	CASSQDRGVNEKLFF	many	TRBV14	TRBJ1-4	.
TGCAGCGTTGCCTCGGCCACTGAAGCTTTCTTT	CSVASATEAFF	.	TRBV29-1	TRBJ1-1	.
TGCGCCAGCAGCTTAGCTAGCGGGAGGTCTGAGCAGTACTTC	CASSLASGRSEQYF	many	TRBV5-1	TRBJ2-7	TRBD2
TGTGCCACCAGTGATTTTGTTTTGGGAAGCACAGATACGCAGTATTTT	CATSDFVLGSTDTQYF	.	TRBV24-1	TRBJ2-3	.
TGTGCCAGCAGTGTCCTAGTCGCAGATACGCAGTATTTT	CASSVLVADTQYF	.	TRBV6-1	TRBJ2-3	.
TGTGCCAGCAGTTGGAGCGGGAGCTCCTACAATGAGCAGTTCTTC	CASSWSGSSYNEQFF	many	TRBV12-3/TRBV12-4	TRBJ2-1	TRBD2
TGTGCCAGCTACTCCGGGGTCTTTGGGGATACGCAGTATTTT	CASYSGVFGDTQYF	many	TRBV7-3	TRBJ2-3	.
TGTGCCAGCAGCTTAGATGAGCTTATTTACGAGCAGTACTTC	CASSLDELIYEQYF	many	TRBV7-6	TRBJ2-7	.
TGCGCCAGCAGCTTGGAGGGACAGGGGGCGCGGGAGACCCAGTACTTC	CASSLEGQGARETQYF	many	TRBV5-1	TRBJ2-5	TRBD1
TGTGCCAGCAGCTTAACAGGCACTAGCGCCAATGAGCAGTTCTTC	CASSLTGTSANEQFF	few	TRBV7-3	TRBJ2-1	TRBD2